Given below is one TCR beta chain in context. This sample is part of a study of cytomegalovirus exposure and HLA in healthy donors. Researchers ran the PCR with 60 Vbeta and 13 Jbeta primers. The table came from immunoSEQ multiplex PCR; TCRdb's copy has only in-frame clones and leaves some out. The repertoire holds fewer than 120,000 clones, 80% to 85% seen once, with about 2.9% in the top ten. The sample taken for sequencing was PBMCs. The receptor's source is a woman aged 55-75 years in good health and CMV-seropositive.

CDR3 residues: CAWGRRSKAFF. Here the CDR3 DNA reads TGTGCCTGGGGGAGGAGGTCGAAGGCTTTCTTT. The chain combines TRBV30 with TRBJ1-1; D is unresolved. V was shortened by 5 bases and J by 11 bases, with 15 bases between the two germline ends. The germline gives CDR1 GTSNPN, CDR2 SVGIG (reference sequence). This CDR3 region has 11 residues. The full variable domain, with the rest looked up from reference TRBV30 and TRBJ1-1, is SQTIHQWPATLVQPVGSPLSLECTVEGTSNPNLYWYRQAAGRGLQLLFYSVGIGQISSEVPQNLSASRPQDRQFILSSKKLLLSDSGFYLCAWGRRSKAFFGQGTRLTVV.